Below are 8 T cell receptor beta chains sequenced from a single sample in a study of T cell responses to AZD1222 COVID-19 vaccine. Data came from immunoSEQ multiplex PCR; TCRdb stores just in-frame clones and leaves some out. The sample contains 85,000 to 100,000 clones, around nine tenths of which appear only once. This specimen consisted of peripheral blood, obtained on day 0 of AZD1222 vaccination. These receptors originate from an adult in good health.

The chain has TRBV4-2 and TRBJ1-1; D uncertain. The CDR3 loop spans 15 amino acids. V lost 1 base, J lost 1 base, and 10 bases lay in between. Germline values: CDR1 LGHNA, CDR2 YNFKEQ. CDR3 in amino acids: CASSQVMVGNTEAFF. CDR3 DNA: TGTGCCAGCAGCCAAGTGATGGTAGGGAACACTGAAGCTTTCTTT.

The chain links TRBV27 to TRBJ2-7; D is uncertain. Trimming cost V 3 bases and J 5 bases, with 17 bases left between them. CDR1 is MNHEY, CDR2 SMNVEV, per germline (reference sequence). The CDR3 spans 15 residues. In DNA, the CDR3 is TGTGCCAGCAGTTTCTTCCAACTACCGTACCACGAGCAGTACTTC. Translating it yields CASSFFQLPYHEQYF.

The rearrangement uses TRBV27 and TRBJ1-5; tentative D call: TRBD1 (5 bases). CDR3 length equals 17 residues. In germline, CDR1 is MNHEY, CDR2 SMNVEV (reference sequence). V lost 3 bases, J lost 0 bases, and 15 bases lay in between. In DNA form, the CDR3 reads TGTGCCAGCAGTTTGGGACCCGGGGCTTATAGCAATCAGCCCCAGCATTTT. This translates into CASSLGPGAYSNQPQHF.

This rearrangement joins TRBV10-3 to TRBJ2-2, with 13 nucleotides matching TRBD2. V lost 3 bases and J lost 6; bases outside the gene matches: 7. This CDR3 is built from 17 residues. Germline loops: CDR1 ENHRY, CDR2 SYGVKD. The CDR3, as DNA: TGTGCCATCAGTGATAGGGGACTAGCGGGGTCGGCCGGGGAGCTGTTTTTT. It codes for CAISDRGLAGSAGELFF.

The chain couples TRBV5-1 to TRBJ2-3; no reliable D call. Trimming took 0 bases from V and 1 from J, leaving 12 bases between them. This CDR3 region has 16 residues. Germline V CDR1 and CDR2: SGHRS, YFSETQ. The CDR3 region is CASSLGSGVGTDTQYF. DNA of the CDR3: TGCGCCAGCAGCTTGGGCTCGGGTGTTGGCACAGATACGCAGTATTTT.

This chain uses TRBV19 with TRBJ1-6; possibly TRBD1 for D (6 bases). The CDR3 length is 17 residues. Germline V gene sequence: CDR1 LNHDA, CDR2 SQIVND (reference sequence). The ends were cut back, 8 bases at V and 1 base at J, with 18 bases in the middle. CDR3 coding DNA: TGTGCCAGTGGACGGACAGCCCAATTATCCTATAATTCACCCCTCCACTTT. It codes for CASGRTAQLSYNSPLHF.

This chain uses TRBV19 with TRBJ1-1, with a weak D call TRBD1 (5 bases). Trimming took 5 bases from V and 6 from J, leaving 13 bases between them. This CDR3 spans 13 amino acids. Germline lookup yields CDR1 LNHDA and CDR2 SQIVND (reference sequence). CDR3 region: CASSPSGRAEAFF. The CDR3, as DNA: TGTGCCAGTAGTCCGTCAGGGCGGGCTGAAGCTTTCTTT. Full variable domain (rest looked up from reference TRBV19 and TRBJ1-1): DGGITQSPKYLFRKEGQNVTLSCEQNLNHDAMYWYRQDPGQGLRLIYYSQIVNDFQKGDIAEGYSVSREKKESFPLTVTSAQKNPTAFYLCASSPSGRAEAFFGQGTRLTVV.

The J gene is TRBJ2-7, the V gene TRBV21-1; the table names TRBD2, a call not compared with the DNA. TRBV21-1 is tagged as a pseudogene. The CDR3 covers 14 residues. CDR3 region: CASTATGSSFEQYF. CDR3 nucleotide sequence: TGTGCCAGCACCGCGACTGGGAGCTCGTTCGAGCAGTACTTC.